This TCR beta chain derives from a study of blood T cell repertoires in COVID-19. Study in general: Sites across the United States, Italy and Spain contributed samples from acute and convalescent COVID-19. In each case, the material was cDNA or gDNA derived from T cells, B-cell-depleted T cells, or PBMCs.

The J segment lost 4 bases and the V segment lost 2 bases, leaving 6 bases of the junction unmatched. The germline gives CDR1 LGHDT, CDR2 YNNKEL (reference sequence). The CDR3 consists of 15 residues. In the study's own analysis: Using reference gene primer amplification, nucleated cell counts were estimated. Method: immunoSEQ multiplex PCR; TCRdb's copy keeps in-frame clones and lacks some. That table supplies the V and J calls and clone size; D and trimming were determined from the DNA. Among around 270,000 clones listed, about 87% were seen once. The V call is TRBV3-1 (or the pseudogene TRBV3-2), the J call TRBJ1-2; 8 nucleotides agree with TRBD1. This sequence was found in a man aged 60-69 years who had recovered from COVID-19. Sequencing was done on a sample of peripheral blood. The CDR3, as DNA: TGTGCCAGCAGCCAAAGCGGACAGGGACCCTATGGCTACACCTTC. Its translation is CASSQSGQGPYGYTF.